Listed below are T cell receptor beta chains from one sample, sequenced in a study of blood T cell repertoires in COVID-19. Sequencing used immunoSEQ multiplex PCR; TCRdb keeps in-frame clones, though not all of them. There are some 270,000 clones in the sample; roughly 89% occur only once, and approximately 0.84% lies in the top ten. The sample consisted of peripheral blood. Receptor source: a man aged 30 to 39 with acute or convalescent COVID-19. Each CDR3 is given with its conserved first and last residue.

j_call v_call cdr3_aa
TRBJ2-1 TRBV27 CASSFDWRGSYNEQFF
TRBJ1-2 TRBV7-2 CASSAYRGNGYTF
TRBJ1-1 TRBV21-1 CASSKVWDRLNTEAFF
TRBJ1-1 TRBV6-6 CASSSPARGSATEAFF
TRBJ2-1 TRBV3-1/TRBV3-2 CASSRAWDSGNEQFF
TRBJ2-5 TRBV28 CASSDIQETQYF
TRBJ2-1 TRBV6-5 CASSYSGGYNEQFF
TRBJ2-3 TRBV5-5 CASATPGSTDTQYF
TRBJ2-1 TRBV5-1 CASSLTGANNEQFF
TRBJ2-7 TRBV15 CAASSGRADEQYF
TRBJ2-7 TRBV5-4 CASSLHPSGYEQYF
TRBJ1-6 TRBV27 CASSLRRNNSPLHF
TRBJ1-2 TRBV30 CAWRETGGGYGYTF
TRBJ2-7 TRBV21-1 CASTPGQGGYF
TRBJ1-1 TRBV28 CASSFQGAMNTEAFF
TRBJ1-1 TRBV6-5 CASRETEMNTEAFF
TRBJ1-5 TRBV7-9 CASSLAAGPNQPQHF
TRBJ1-2 TRBV19 CATKLLSDYGYTF
TRBJ2-1 TRBV10-3 CAISRAGDIYNEQFF
TRBJ1-6 TRBV12-3/TRBV12-4 CASAPQGSPLHF
TRBJ2-1 TRBV18 CASCAGQSSPNEQFF
TRBJ1-3 TRBV6-4 CASSGDVAGNTIYF
TRBJ2-1 TRBV30 CAWTFQLAGGSEFF
TRBJ1-5 TRBV19 CASWAPRQPQHF
TRBJ2-1 TRBV4-1 CASSQRQGIGNEQFF
TRBJ1-2 TRBV6-6 CASRSGQNYGYTF
TRBJ1-1 TRBV28 CASSFRTGAFMNTEAFF
TRBJ2-7 TRBV7-9 CASSFSGYEQYF
TRBJ1-2 TRBV19 CASEDTSEGYGYTF